Listed here is a single T cell receptor (beta chain). The data were obtained in a study of control samples from healthy donors and cancer patients. Trimming took 4 bases from V and 0 from J, leaving 10 bases between them. The germline CDR1 and CDR2 sequences are LGHDT and YNNKEL (reference sequence). The CDR3 is 14 amino acids. Method: immunoSEQ multiplex PCR; TCRdb's copy keeps in-frame clones and lacks some. The sample lists about 77,000 clones, approximately 92% occurring once. The TCR sequence derives from a woman aged 55-70 years in good health. The sequenced sample consisted of blood. V and J are TRBV3-1 (or the pseudogene TRBV3-2) and TRBJ2-7; D might be TRBD1 (6 bases). Here the CDR3 reads CASSLGTLSYEQYF. CDR3 nucleotides: TGTGCCAGCAGCCTCGGGACACTCTCCTACGAGCAGTACTTC.